A selection of T cell receptor beta chains follows, all from one sample in a study of shared clonotypes between healthy human individuals. The assay was immunoSEQ multiplex PCR, and TCRdb's table has in-frame clones only and misses some. The table records about 1.1 million clones, roughly 80% of them present only once. Sequenced sample: memory CD4+ T cells from PBMCs. These receptors all come from a man between 18 and 35 years old in good health. Some clones in this sample may be carry-over from other donors' samples. Each CDR3 is given with its conserved first and last residue. A D gene is named only where the DNA matches it firmly. Clone size, where shown, is once, few, many, or a class for clones that have expanded.

v_gene,abundance,d_gene,j_gene,CDR3aa,CDR3nt
TRBV11-2,NA,TRBD1,TRBJ2-1,CASSLVLGQGHNEQFF,TGTGCCAGCAGCTTAGTTCTAGGACAGGGTCACAATGAGCAGTTCTTC
TRBV7-2,NA,TRBD2,TRBJ2-2,CASSVSGRAITGELFF,TGTGCCAGCAGCGTTAGCGGGAGGGCCATCACCGGGGAGCTGTTTTTT
TRBV6-6,NA,NA,TRBJ2-3,CASSSRGTMTDTQYF,TGTGCCAGCAGTTCGCGGGGGACAATGACGGATACGCAGTATTTT
TRBV7-2,NA,TRBD2,TRBJ2-3,CASSFLAGGPDTQYF,TGTGCCAGCAGCTTCCTAGCGGGAGGGCCAGATACGCAGTATTTT
TRBV6-5,NA,TRBD1,TRBJ2-7,CASSYSGQGAHEQYF,TGTGCCAGCAGTTACTCGGGGCAGGGGGCGCACGAGCAGTACTTC
TRBV28,NA,NA,TRBJ2-7,CASSPFGTQFSEQYF,TGTGCCAGCAGCCCCTTCGGGACGCAGTTCTCCGAGCAGTACTTC
TRBV29-1,NA,NA,TRBJ1-4,CSVSGANNEKLFF,TGCAGCGTGTCAGGGGCGAATAATGAAAAACTGTTTTTT
TRBV28,NA,TRBD1,TRBJ2-6,CASSRTGAGANVLTF,TGTGCCAGCAGTCGGACAGGGGCTGGGGCCAACGTCCTGACTTTC
TRBV7-2,NA,NA,TRBJ1-3,CASSFRPGNTIYF,TGTGCCAGCAGCTTCCGCCCCGGAAACACCATATATTTT
TRBV11-3,NA,TRBD1,TRBJ2-7,CASSLRGTGPYEQYF,TGTGCCAGCAGCTTAAGGGGGACAGGGCCCTACGAGCAGTACTTC
TRBV29-1,NA,NA,TRBJ1-5,CSVRGAADQPQHF,TGCAGCGTTCGGGGGGCAGCTGATCAGCCCCAGCATTTT
TRBV29-1,NA,NA,TRBJ2-7,CSVGVGTYEQYF,TGCAGCGTTGGGGTCGGTACCTACGAGCAGTACTTC
TRBV28,NA,TRBD1,TRBJ1-2,CASSLWHLGQGGTYGYTF,TGTGCCAGCAGTTTATGGCACCTCGGACAGGGTGGGACCTATGGCTACACCTTC
TRBV6-1,NA,TRBD1,TRBJ1-2,CASSESLGQGFGYTF,TGTGCCAGCAGTGAAAGCTTGGGACAGGGGTTCGGCTACACCTTC
TRBV6-6,NA,NA,TRBJ1-2,CASSYGPPGGYTF,TGTGCCAGCAGTTATGGCCCCCCGGGGGGCTACACCTTC
TRBV28,NA,NA,TRBJ2-7,CASSSLLGTEQYF,TGTGCCAGCAGTTCCCTCCTAGGAACCGAGCAGTACTTC
TRBV10-1,NA,TRBD1,TRBJ2-1,CASSEGYSPGTGDLEQFF,TGCGCCAGCAGTGAGGGGTACTCACCCGGGACAGGGGATCTTGAGCAGTTCTTC
TRBV9,NA,TRBD2,TRBJ2-5,CASSVVASGRTETQYF,TGTGCCAGCAGCGTAGTGGCTAGCGGGAGGACAGAGACCCAGTACTTC
TRBV5-4,NA,NA,TRBJ1-2,CASSLSSRDGYTF,TGTGCCAGCAGCCTATCAAGCAGAGATGGCTACACCTTC
TRBV5-1,NA,NA,TRBJ2-1,CASSGSLSSYNEQFF,TGCGCCAGCAGCGGGAGTCTGAGCTCCTACAATGAGCAGTTCTTC
TRBV5-6,few,NA,TRBJ1-2,CASSPEGGANGYTF,TGTGCCAGCAGCCCGGAGGGGGGCGCGAATGGCTACACCTTC
TRBV5-1,NA,TRBD1,TRBJ2-2,CASSLLADRTTGELFF,TGCGCCAGCAGCTTGTTGGCGGACAGGACCACCGGGGAGCTGTTTTTT
TRBV28,NA,TRBD2,TRBJ2-1,CASSPLAGGRYNEQFF,TGTGCCAGCAGTCCCCTAGCGGGAGGGAGATACAATGAGCAGTTCTTC
TRBV5-1,NA,NA,TRBJ2-7,CASSSGLPPFEQYF,TGCGCCAGCAGCTCGGGACTGCCCCCGTTTGAGCAGTACTTC
TRBV7-9,NA,TRBD1,TRBJ2-3,CASSRDRGTDTQYF,TGTGCCAGCAGCCGGGACAGGGGCACAGATACGCAGTATTTT
TRBV6-6,NA,TRBD1,TRBJ2-5,CASRPGQGSGETQYF,TGTGCCAGCAGACCTGGACAGGGATCCGGGGAGACCCAGTACTTC
TRBV5-4,NA,NA,TRBJ1-3,CASSSQGSPGSGNTIYF,TGTGCCAGCAGCTCCCAAGGTTCCCCTGGATCTGGAAACACCATATATTTT
TRBV6-1,NA,NA,TRBJ1-4,CASRRTVGEKLFF,TGTGCCAGCAGACGGACAGTCGGAGAAAAACTGTTTTTT
TRBV7-2,NA,TRBD2,TRBJ2-7,CASSLSLAVHEQYF,TGTGCCAGCAGCTTAAGCCTAGCGGTCCACGAGCAGTACTTC
TRBV6-5,NA,TRBD2,TRBJ2-5,CASSRLAGGETQYF,TGTGCCAGCAGCCGACTAGCGGGGGGAGAGACCCAGTACTTC
TRBV27,NA,TRBD1,TRBJ1-2,CASSSPGTGWDGYTF,TGTGCCAGCAGTTCCCCGGGGACAGGTTGGGATGGCTACACCTTC
TRBV5-1,few,TRBD1,TRBJ2-2,CASSAGPGGAGELFF,TGCGCCAGCAGCGCCGGCCCAGGGGGAGCCGGGGAGCTGTTTTTT
TRBV28,NA,NA,TRBJ2-5,CASSLTQSRETQYF,TGTGCCAGCAGTCTCACACAATCAAGAGAAACCCAGTACTTC
TRBV7-3,once,TRBD1,TRBJ2-1,CASAGQGDNEQFF,TGTGCCAGTGCGGGACAGGGCGACAATGAGCAGTTCTTC
TRBV28,NA,NA,TRBJ2-5,CASSHIDQETQYF,TGTGCCAGCAGCCATATTGATCAAGAGACCCAGTACTTC
TRBV30,NA,NA,TRBJ1-1,CAWSVGQGWTEAFF,TGTGCCTGGAGTGTAGGCCAGGGGTGGACTGAAGCTTTCTTT
TRBV5-1,NA,TRBD2,TRBJ2-2,CASSFGGGTGELFF,TGCGCCAGCAGCTTTGGCGGGGGTACCGGGGAGCTGTTTTTT